This T cell receptor beta chain stems from a study of blood T cell repertoires in COVID-19 (dated by TCRdb to the early 2020s). At the level of the whole study: Collaborator samples came from the United States, Italy and Spain and covered acute and convalescent phases of COVID-19. The prospective study material was composed of cDNA or gDNA derived from T cells, B-cell-depleted T cells, or PBMCs. Subjects who had been exposed to COVID-19, were actively infected with it, or had recovered from it provided the deeply sampled blood TCRbeta repertoires that made up the dataset. The repertoires were made available in a free public database intended to serve as a resource for research on the immune response to SARS-CoV-2. Samples came from the ongoing ImmuneRACE study (first 160 participants) plus 1,254 subjects from 6 global collaborators. Nearly every sample came with metadata listing a de-identified subject ID, COVID-19 status, age in years and sex. HLA class I and class II types, where available, came from metadata supplied by the sample provider rather than from assay-based typing. The research as a whole found: How much clinical and demographic metadata was included differed by source and by participant, and the metadata was provided uncurated.

Remarks on this clone: No antigen is known for it. Within one base of it there is no much larger clone, and no base qualities were kept.

Participants in the prospective study were enrolled through a virtual design, were aged roughly 18 to 90 years, and lived in approximately 25 United States geographic areas. Cohort assignment in the prospective study relied on participant-reported clinical history from a screening survey and a study questionnaire. Recovered participants in ImmuneRACE Cohort 3 were defined as having two consecutive negative NP/OP PCR tests, clearance from a healthcare professional, or resolution of symptoms. In the prospective study, whole blood, serum and a nasopharyngeal or oropharyngeal swab were collected from each participant by mobile phlebotomists. Prospective study participants could optionally give additional blood draws and questionnaires over an approximately two-month period. Prospective study blood samples were shipped either frozen or at room temperature before DNA extraction. Measured from the cysteine to the phenylalanine, the CDR3 is 15 residues long. Only the CDR3 region is kept as DNA, spanning 45 bases read in frame from base 1. V and J are truncated by 4 bases and 4 bases respectively, leaving an intervening sequence of 17 bases. The germline V gene (reference sequence) sets CDR1 to SGHKS and CDR2 to YYEKEE.

TCRbeta CDR3 regions were amplified from genomic DNA using the immunoSEQ Assay, a bias-controlled multiplex PCR. The published analysis was carried out like this. Within the assay, amplification of reference gene primers was used to estimate how many nucleated cells each sample contained. To quantify the absolute abundance of each unique TCRbeta CDR3 rearrangement, sequence reads were collapsed and filtered. Productive Simpson clonality was computed per sample as the square root of Simpson's diversity index over productive rearrangements. TCRdb's version of the immuneACCESS table is confined to in-frame rearrangements and falls short of the full clone set. An unresolved V gene accounts for under half of the shortfall where checked; the remainder is of unknown origin. The V and J calls and clone size come from that table; D and trimming were worked out from the DNA. The sample includes more than 200,000 clones, with around 80% observed a single time. About 1.7% of the sample is in the top ten clones.

Sequenced: PBMCs or T cells enriched from blood (not recorded which). This sequence was found in a man aged 55 to 69 who had recovered from COVID-19. Rearrangement joined TRBV5-5 to TRBJ1-1; a tentative D call is TRBD1 (6 bases match). The CDR3 corresponds to CASSIDRPGGTEAFF. The DNA is as follows: TGTGCCAGCAGCATCGACAGGCCTGGGGGCACTGAAGCTTTCTTT.